This is a list of T cell receptor beta chains from one sample in a study of T cell changes during pregnancy in multiple sclerosis. Using immunoSEQ multiplex PCR, the repertoire was profiled, and TCRdb retains in-frame clones only, with some absent. The table lists roughly 86,000 clones, roughly 92% of them singletons. The sequencing used peripheral blood, collected in the first trimester of pregnancy. These receptor sequences come from a female donor with multiple sclerosis, enrolled in a pregnancy study. The CDR3 runs from the conserved cysteine through the conserved F or W. D genes are given only for firm matches. Expanded clones get a size class; other rows say once, few or many, or leave the size out.

TRBD1	TRBV28	-	TRBJ2-7	TGTGCCAGCAGTCCCCTGGGACAGGGGGGAAACTACGAGCAGTACTTC	CASSPLGQGGNYEQYF
TRBD2	TRBV6-5	-	TRBJ2-3	TGTGCCAGCAGTTACTCTCTAGCGGGGGCTACAGATACGCAGTATTTT	CASSYSLAGATDTQYF
TRBD1	TRBV6-1	-	TRBJ1-1	TGTGCCAGCAGTGACCTGACAGGGGGAGACGCTGAAGCTTTCTTT	CASSDLTGGDAEAFF
-	TRBV2	-	TRBJ1-2	TGTGCCAGCAGTGAAGGTGGGCCTAACTATGGCTACACCTTC	CASSEGGPNYGYTF
TRBD2	TRBV4-3	-	TRBJ2-2	TGCGCCAGCAGCCTCGGACTAGCGGGGGGTACCGGGGAGCTGTTTTTT	CASSLGLAGGTGELFF
-	TRBV28	-	TRBJ1-2	TGTGCCAGCAGTCAAAACAGGCTGGATGGCTACACCTTC	CASSQNRLDGYTF
TRBD2	TRBV7-2	-	TRBJ2-7	TGTGCCAGCAGCTATGCACTAGCGGAGCCCTACGAGCAGTACTTC	CASSYALAEPYEQYF
TRBD1	TRBV30	-	TRBJ1-1	TGTGCCTGGAGTAGGACAGGCGGAACTTTCTTT	CAWSRTGGTFF
TRBD2	TRBV6-5	once	TRBJ2-1	TGTGCCAGCAGTTACCGGACTAGCGGGAGTAGCGATGAGCAGTTCTTC	CASSYRTSGSSDEQFF
-	TRBV4-2	-	TRBJ2-7	TGTGCCAGCAGCCAAGAGGACAGACTTAAGCGATCCGGGCAGTACTTC	CASSQEDRLKRSGQYF
-	TRBV5-1	-	TRBJ1-1	TGCGCCAGCAGCTTGGCCGCTCGTTCCCAGGACACTGAAGCTTTCTTT	CASSLAARSQDTEAFF
TRBD1	TRBV5-5	-	TRBJ1-4	TGTGCCAGCAGCTTGGACGTTGGTGCTACAGGGGCGTATTTTGAAAAACTGTTTTTT	CASSLDVGATGAYFEKLFF
-	TRBV21-1	once	TRBJ2-7	TGTGCCAGCAGCAACGGGGACAGGTCACGCACCCACGAGCAGTACTTC	CASSNGDRSRTHEQYF
-	TRBV10-3	few	TRBJ2-5	TGTGCCATCAGTCCCACGCTGGAAGGGGCCCAGTACTTC	CAISPTLEGAQYF
TRBD2	TRBV5-4	-	TRBJ2-1	TGTGCCAGCGCACAGGGCATAGCGGGAGGCTCCTACAATGAGCAGTTCTTC	CASAQGIAGGSYNEQFF
TRBD1	TRBV4-2	-	TRBJ1-2	TGTGCCAGCAGCCAAGACGCCGCAGGGGGAGACTATGGCTACACCTTC	CASSQDAAGGDYGYTF
-	TRBV5-4	once	TRBJ1-1	TGTGCCAGCAGTTCCCAGGTGGGCACTGAAGCTTTCTTT	CASSSQVGTEAFF
-	TRBV27	-	TRBJ1-4	TGTGCCAGCAGCTCCTTGAGTTCCGGAGGGGGAGGGGAAAAACTGTTTTTT	CASSSLSSGGGGEKLFF
TRBD2	TRBV5-6	-	TRBJ2-7	TGTGCCAGCGGTGGGGGGGTCTCCTACGAGCAGTACTTC	CASGGGVSYEQYF
TRBD1	TRBV28	-	TRBJ1-2	TGTGCCAGCACCGAGACAGGGTTAAGTGGGGGATTGGCTTACACCTTC	CASTETGLSGGLAYTF
-	TRBV10-3	-	TRBJ2-2	TGTGCCATCAGAGGAGCGAGCGGGGAGCTGTTTTTT	CAIRGASGELFF
-	TRBV27	few	TRBJ2-7	TGTGCCAGCAGCAACTTCTACGAGCAGTACTTC	CASSNFYEQYF
-	TRBV28	-	TRBJ1-5	TGTGCCAGCAGTTTCGGGGGAAAGCCCCAGCATTTT	CASSFGGKPQHF
TRBD1	TRBV25-1	-	TRBJ2-5	TGTGCCAGCAGTGGACAGGGGAAAGAGACCCAGTACTTC	CASSGQGKETQYF
-	TRBV21-1	-	TRBJ2-7	TGTGCCAGCAGTCAGGGTTTAAAATCCAGCGAGTCTTACGAGCAGTACTTC	CASSQGLKSSESYEQYF
-	TRBV19	-	TRBJ2-7	TGTGCCAGTAGTATAACTAAGCGCTCCTACGAGCAGTACTTC	CASSITKRSYEQYF
-	TRBV29-1	-	TRBJ1-2	TGCAGCGGACAGCTTTTCAACTATGGCTACACCTTC	CSGQLFNYGYTF
-	TRBV11-2	once	TRBJ1-2	TGTGCCAGCAGCCAAGACAGGAGTTGGGGCTACACCTTC	CASSQDRSWGYTF
TRBD2	TRBV5-1	-	TRBJ2-7	TGCGCCAGCAGCTTGGAAGGCGGGAGGGCCGAAAGTAGGTCCTACGAGCAGTACTTC	CASSLEGGRAESRSYEQYF